This T cell receptor (beta chain) was recovered during a study of control samples from healthy donors and cancer patients. CDR3 size: 14 residues. V lost 5 bases, J lost 2 bases, and 12 bases lay in between. Germline CDR1 SGHTA, CDR2 FQGNSA. Here immunoSEQ multiplex PCR was the method, and the copy in TCRdb shows in-frame clones only, minus some. Of about 410,000 clones in the sample, around 90% were seen once. This sequence joins TRBV7-2 and TRBJ1-2; a weak D match, TRBD1 (5 bases). The receptor was isolated from a middle-aged man with head and neck cancer. Sequenced sample: PBMCs. In DNA form, the CDR3 reads TGTGCCAGCAGCGCAGGGACGACGAACTATGGCTACACCTTC. Translating it yields CASSAGTTNYGYTF.